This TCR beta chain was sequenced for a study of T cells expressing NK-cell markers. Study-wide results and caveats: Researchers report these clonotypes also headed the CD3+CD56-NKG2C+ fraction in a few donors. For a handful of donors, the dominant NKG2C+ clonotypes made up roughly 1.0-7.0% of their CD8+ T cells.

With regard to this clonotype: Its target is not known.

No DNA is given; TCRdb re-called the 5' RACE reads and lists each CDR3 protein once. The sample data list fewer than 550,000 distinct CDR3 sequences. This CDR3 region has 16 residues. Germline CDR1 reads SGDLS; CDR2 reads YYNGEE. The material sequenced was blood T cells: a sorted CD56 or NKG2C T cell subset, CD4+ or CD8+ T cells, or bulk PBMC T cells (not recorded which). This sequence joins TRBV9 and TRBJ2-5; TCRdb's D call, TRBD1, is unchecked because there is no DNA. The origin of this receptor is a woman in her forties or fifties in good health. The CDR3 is CASSQAVTGGQETQYF.